The 17 T cell receptor beta chains listed next were all sequenced from one sample in a study of blood T cell repertoires in COVID-19. Profiling relied on immunoSEQ multiplex PCR, and the TCRdb table lists in-frame clones only, not all of them. The data show 180,000 or so clones, with 85% to 90% seen just once and about 0.66% held by the top ten. The sample taken for sequencing was peripheral blood. The receptors were gathered from a man in his forties or fifties with acute or convalescent COVID-19.

The chain joins TRBV7-8 to TRBJ2-5; 7 nucleotides match TRBD1. The junction had 16 bases not matched to a gene; V was cut back by 5 bases and J by 1 base. The CDR3 runs to 18 residues. Germline V gene data show CDR1 as SGHVS and CDR2 as FQNEAQ. CDR3 in amino acids: CASSERRGLGRIQETQYF. DNA of the CDR3: TGTGCCAGCAGCGAACGCAGGGGGTTAGGAAGAATCCAAGAGACCCAGTACTTC.

J is TRBJ1-1 and V is TRBV3-1 (or the pseudogene TRBV3-2); possible D gene TRBD1, 5 bases. Germline V gene data show CDR1 as LGHDT and CDR2 as YNNKEL (reference sequence). The CDR3 runs 15 residues. The germline V and J ends were trimmed by 4 bases and 0 bases, with 12 bases remaining between them. The CDR3 reads CASSRGVGVNTEAFF. CDR3 nucleotides: TGTGCCAGCAGCCGCGGGGTGGGGGTGAACACTGAAGCTTTCTTT.

The chain links TRBV9 to TRBJ2-2; no clear D gene. Trimming stripped 0 bases from V and 6 bases from J, with 12 bases between. Germline CDR1 reads SGDLS; CDR2 reads YYNGEE. The CDR3 runs 15 residues. CDR3 sequence: CASSVVQAPAGELFF. The CDR3 DNA sequence: TGTGCCAGCAGCGTAGTTCAGGCCCCCGCCGGGGAGCTGTTTTTT. The whole variable domain, remainder taken from reference TRBV9 and TRBJ2-2, is DSGVTQTPKHLITATGQRVTLRCSPRSGDLSVYWYQQSLDQGLQFLIQYYNGEERAKGNILERFSAQQFPDLHSELNLSSLELGDSALYFCASSVVQAPAGELFFGEGSRLTVL.

The chain couples TRBV12-3 or TRBV12-4 to TRBJ1-2, with a possible D match to TRBD1 (5 bases). The V gene lost 2 bases and the J gene lost 1 base, with 5 bases spanning the gap. CDR3 size: 13 residues. CDR3 loop: CASSLQGNYGYTF. The CDR3 DNA sequence: TGTGCCAGCAGTTTACAGGGTAACTATGGCTACACCTTC.

This clone showed up just a few times. The chain joins TRBV19 to TRBJ1-2; D is perhaps TRBD1 (6 bases). Trimming took off 6 bases at V and 7 bases at J, with 15 bases between the two ends. Per the germline V gene, CDR1 is LNHDA and CDR2 is SQIVND (reference sequence). CDR3 length equals 13 residues. Written as DNA, the CDR3 is TGTGCCAGTAGGCCGACGGTGGACAGTGGCTACACCTTC. This codes for CASRPTVDSGYTF.

The V call is TRBV28, the J call TRBJ2-3; 9 nucleotides line up with TRBD2. This CDR3 region has 16 residues. Germline V gene lookup returns CDR1 MDHEN and CDR2 SYDVKM. Germline trimming cut 4 bases from V and 2 bases from J; bases unmatched to any gene: 7. CDR3 in DNA: TGTGCCAGCAGTTCCCCGTCTAGCGGGGACACAGATACGCAGTATTTT. Its protein product is CASSSPSSGDTDTQYF.

DNA for the CDR3: TGTGCCAGCAGTTTCCGACAGACGAACACTGAAGCTTTCTTT. It yields the protein CASSFRQTNTEAFF. The rearrangement links TRBV6-6 to TRBJ1-1, with D possibly matching TRBD1 (5 bases). The germline V gene has CDR1 MNHNY and CDR2 SVGAGI (reference sequence). V gave up 4 bases and J gave up 1 base, with 10 bases separating them. This CDR3 region has 14 residues.

This chain joins TRBV27 and TRBJ1-5; D is uncertain. In germline, CDR1 is MNHEY, CDR2 SMNVEV (reference sequence). V was shortened by 6 bases and J by 3 bases, with 12 bases between the two germline ends. The CDR3 extends over 14 amino acids. The CDR3 DNA reads as TGTGCCAGCAGCAAGCCAGGATACAATCAGCCCCAGCATTTT. Translating gives CASSKPGYNQPQHF.

CDR3 region: CASSTSGTGGNQPQHF. CDR3 DNA sequence: TGTGCCAGCAGCACCTCCGGGACAGGGGGCAATCAGCCCCAGCATTTT. The chain has TRBV7-2 and TRBJ1-5, with TRBD1 matching over 10 bases. Unmatched junction bases numbered 6, after V lost 5 bases and J lost 2 bases. Germline loops: CDR1 SGHTA, CDR2 FQGNSA. The CDR3 is made up of 16 amino acids.

This rearrangement joins TRBV10-3 to TRBJ2-3; D is perhaps TRBD1 (5 bases). The CDR3 contains 15 residues. Deletions cut 0 bases from V and 2 bases from J, with 9 bases between. CDR1 is ENHRY, CDR2 SYGVKD, per germline. The CDR3 nucleotides are TGTGCCATCAGTGAGTCCCGGACATTCACAGATACGCAGTATTTT. The encoded protein is CAISESRTFTDTQYF.

The sample holds one count of this clone. The chain is built from TRBV12-3 or TRBV12-4 and TRBJ1-5; the D is unclear. The CDR3 spans 13 residues. V lost 6 bases to trimming and J lost 0 bases, with 6 bases between them. The CDR3 nucleotides read TGTGCCAGCAGAGGAGATAGCAATCAGCCCCAGCATTTT. This sequence encodes CASRGDSNQPQHF.

This clone has a handful of counts. This sequence joins TRBV29-1 and TRBJ1-4; D unclear. Germline CDR1 reads SQVTM; CDR2 reads ANQGSEA. V gave up 7 bases and J gave up 8 bases, with 14 bases separating them. The CDR3 has 12 amino acids. Here the CDR3 reads CSASSGAEKLFF. The CDR3 region has the DNA TGCAGCGCCAGCTCGGGAGCGGAAAAACTGTTTTTT.

This chain joins TRBV19 and TRBJ2-7; D is possibly TRBD1 (6 bases). CDR3 length: 14 residues. Germline-derived CDR1 and CDR2 are LNHDA and SQIVND (reference sequence). The germline V and J ends were trimmed by 1 base and 3 bases, with 10 bases remaining between them. The CDR3 DNA reads TGTGCCAGTAGTATAGGGACAGAAGACTACGAGCAGTACTTC. Protein: CASSIGTEDYEQYF.

The V call is TRBV6-1, the J call TRBJ2-3, with 8 bases matching TRBD1. This CDR3 comprises 16 residues. Germline-derived CDR1 and CDR2 are MNHNS and SASEGT. J was trimmed by 4 bases and V by 0 bases; bases with no gene match: 6. CDR3 protein: CASSEAGTGKADTQYF. In nucleotides, the CDR3 is TGTGCCAGCAGTGAAGCGGGGACAGGAAAAGCAGATACGCAGTATTTT.

In the case of this clone: Other DNA sequences in the sample encode the same CDR3. The rearrangement uses TRBV5-1 and TRBJ2-2; 8 positions match TRBD1. With V trimmed by 4 bases and J by 2 bases, 4 bases remained unmatched. Germline V gene lookup returns CDR1 SGHRS and CDR2 YFSETQ. CDR3 length: 15 amino acids. The CDR3 spells CASSLGQGNTGELFF. The CDR3, as DNA: TGCGCCAGCAGCCTAGGACAGGGAAACACCGGGGAGCTGTTTTTT.

As regards this clone: An end of the junction does not agree with germline; a read error may underlie this. The chain couples TRBV7-7 to TRBJ2-5; 14 positions agree with TRBD2. Germline-derived CDR1 and CDR2 are SSHAT and FNYEAQ (reference sequence). The CDR3 contains 16 residues. CDR3: CASSIGLAGGKETQYF. In DNA, the CDR3 is TGTGCTAGCAGCATAGGACTAGCGGGGGGTAAAGAGACCCAGTACTTC.

The rearrangement uses TRBV9 and TRBJ1-5, with 10 nucleotides matching TRBD1. The CDR3 consists of 14 residues. Germline loops: CDR1 SGDLS, CDR2 YYNGEE. Trimming took 3 bases from V and 7 from J; bases not matched to a gene: 4. CDR3 DNA: TGTGCCAGCAGCGAGACAGGGGGCGGGCAGCCCCAGCATTTT. It yields the protein CASSETGGGQPQHF. Variable domain in full (rest from reference TRBV9 and TRBJ1-5): DSGVTQTPKHLITATGQRVTLRCSPRSGDLSVYWYQQSLDQGLQFLIQYYNGEERAKGNILERFSAQQFPDLHSELNLSSLELGDSALYFCASSETGGGQPQHFGDGTRLSIL.